The subject of this entry is one T cell receptor (beta chain). There is no known antigen for this receptor. The record has no base qualities; no much larger clone is one base away. These data are taken from a study of lymphopenia after photon versus proton radiotherapy (dated by TCRdb to about 2019). About the full investigation: The immunological effects of photon versus proton radiation therapy were compared in patients with gastrointestinal tumors who developed high-grade lymphopenia. The cohort included more than 15 patients with gastrointestinal tumors who developed lymphopenia after receiving either photon or proton therapy. The study was designed to characterize how the impact on the immune system differs between the two radiation modalities. What the study reported, not specific to this receptor: Once the lymphocyte count had reached its nadir, the repertoires of photon-treated patients showed oligoclonal expansion, particularly of CD8+ Temra cells, and this expansion drove the decline in diversity. Across the cohort, an inverse correlation was found between a larger post-nadir drop in TCR diversity and overall survival time among patients who died. The authors looked at the survival association only in patients who died, and they framed better survival with proton therapy as a possibility rather than a demonstrated result. During treatment, patients who received proton therapy stayed relatively stable, whereas patients who received photon therapy lost naive T cells and TCR diversity and gained effector/memory populations.

The CDR3 measures 14 amino acids from cysteine to phenylalanine. The DNA shown is the 42-base CDR3, in frame from base 1. Clipping removes 6 bases from V and 9 bases from J, with 10 as the unmatched junction base count. CDR1 is given as SGHDN and CDR2 as FVKESK, both from the germline V gene. Library creation used the immunoSEQ multiplex PCR assay. Alongside multiparametric flow cytometry, deep sequencing of rearranged TCR beta loci was used to profile the T cell repertoires. TCRdb provides this immuneACCESS table in a form limited to in-frame rearrangements. Some clones are lacking; in checked studies, under half of them reflect an unresolved V gene, and why the rest are absent is not known. This sample lists about 50,000 clones; roughly 90% were detected once. The ten biggest clones cover roughly 18% of the sample.

This receptor was taken from a woman between 35 and 50 years old with cholangiocarcinoma. The source was peripheral blood, collected from a patient treated with photon-based radiotherapy. The receptor chain draws on TRBV14 and TRBJ2-3; the central 9 bases match TRBD2. Here the CDR3 is given as CASSPAASGITQYF. The DNA reads TGTGCCAGCAGTCCTGCTGCTAGCGGGATCACGCAGTATTTT.